This TCR beta chain came from a study of shared clonotypes between healthy human individuals (dated by TCRdb to the early 2020s). For the wider study: A few men and two women, aged 18 to 49 years, made up the cohort. For each donor, CD4 naive and CD4 memory were each given three plates, CD8 naive was given two plates, and CD8 memory was given one plate. The study deeply sequenced blood TCR repertoires of about 5 healthy adults to estimate repertoire size and the extent of clonotype sharing between individuals. To increase sequencing depth and limit assay-specific biases, different laboratories used diverse techniques to prepare libraries and sequence TCR repertoires. Leukapheresis yielded between about 0.9 and 9 billion PBMCs per donor. The research as a whole found: Sampling was limited to blood, and TCR repertoires in tissue likely differ from TCR repertoires in blood. When a handful of donors were compared, the shared fraction of clonotypes was about 5% for naive CD4, over 3% for naive CD8, 2% to 2.5% for memory CD4, and less than 0.45% for memory CD8. Even with the large sequencing depth, rarefaction of the sorted-subset datasets indicated that sequencing was incomplete. Because the study included a small number of donors, the genetic and exposure-history diversity represented was limited. Pairwise subsampling indicated that sequencing depth was expected to affect the degree of clonotype sharing among donors. Compared with non-shared clonotypes, the clonotypes found in all four sorted-subset donors had higher generation probabilities. Naive subsets generally had larger estimated clonotype richness than memory subsets.

TCR CDR3 regions were amplified from genomic DNA by multiplex PCR using the deep immunoSEQ assay. Extracted genomic DNA from each cell subset was distributed evenly across all wells of several immunoSEQ 96-well plates, and each plate was treated as a replicate. For sorted subsets, each replicate PCR was loaded with 150 to 250 ng genomic DNA, equivalent to 32,000 or so T cell genomes. Purified libraries were quantified with a Qubit 3.0 fluorometer, sized on a Bioanalyzer 2100, and re-quantified with the KAPA Library Quantification kit. Each immunoSEQ 96-well plate was sequenced on its own single-read 150-cycle Illumina NextSeq 550 flow cell. From the authors' description of their analysis: Because only junctional sequences without quality scores were contained in the immunoSEQ output, filtering matching that applied to full-length reads could not be performed. Sequences were annotated with PyIR, a Python wrapper for IgBLAST v1.9, using IMGT germline references to assign V/J genes and CDR3. Reads were filtered out if the reads had weak V/J assignments (E-value above 1e-6), no CDR3, stop codons, out-of-frame junctions, or ambiguous translated residues. V3J clonotypes were defined as sequences sharing the same inferred V gene, J gene, and CDR3 amino acid sequence. The percentage overlap between two repertoires was calculated by dividing the number of shared unique clonotypes by the size of the smaller repertoire. Repertoire richness was assessed with RTK rarefaction, the Chao1 estimator, and Recon v2.1 estimates of unobserved clonotypes. Generation probabilities for all TCRbeta clonotypes obtained by the gDNA method from a handful of donors were computed using OLGA. Held by TCRdb, this immuneACCESS table contains in-frame sequences only and omits some clones. Under half of the omission traces to an unresolved V gene where checked; the cause of the rest is unknown. The V and J calls and the clone size are those of that table, but D and trimming were determined from the DNA. For this sample there are some 2 million clones; about 95% appear just once. The ten largest make up more than 0.9% of the sample.

The CDR3 spans 14 residues, from the cysteine through the phenylalanine. Here the CDR3 DNA is all that survives: 42 bases in frame from base 1. CDR1 SNHLY and CDR2 FYNNEI were looked up in the germline V gene. V lost 8 bases and J lost 2 bases; the stretch between them is 13 bases long. With respect to this clone: Which antigen it targets is not known. No much larger clonotype is one base removed from it; base qualities were not supplied.

CD8 naive samples consisted of CD45RO-negative cells that were positively selected for CCR7, yielding a CD45RA+CCR7+ population without TemRA cells. Healthy HIV-negative adults with no recently reported acute infections or vaccinations were included as donors. All donors were Caucasian adults living in Nashville, Tennessee, USA. After blood collection by leukapheresis, PBMCs were isolated using Ficoll-Histopaque density gradient centrifugation and then cryopreserved in the vapor phase of liquid nitrogen. Purity and quantity of every magnetically sorted T cell population were checked by analytical flow cytometry. Each sorted fraction had its genomic DNA isolated and then quantified by UV absorbance on a Nanodrop 2000c.

Material for sequencing was naive CD8+ T cells sorted from blood. What this sample's cell subset or site label stands for: CD45RA+CCR7+. The chain employs TRBV2 and TRBJ2-1, with the D gene not confidently named. This TCR derives from a man younger than 35 in good health. The CDR3 in this case is CASGVGDAYNEQFF. In nucleotides, the sequence is TGTGCCAGCGGGGTTGGTGACGCCTACAATGAGCAGTTCTTC.